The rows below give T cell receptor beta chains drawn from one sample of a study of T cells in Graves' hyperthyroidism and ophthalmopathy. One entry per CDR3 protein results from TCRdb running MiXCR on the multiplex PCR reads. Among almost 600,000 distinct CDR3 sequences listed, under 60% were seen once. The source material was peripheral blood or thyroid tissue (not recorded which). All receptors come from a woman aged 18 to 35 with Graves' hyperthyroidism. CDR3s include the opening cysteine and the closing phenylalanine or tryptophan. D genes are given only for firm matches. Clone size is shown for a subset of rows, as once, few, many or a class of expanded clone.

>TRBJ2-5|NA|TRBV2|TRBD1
CASGQGGEETQYF
TGTGCCAGCGGACAGGGGGGGGAAGAGACCCAGTACTTC
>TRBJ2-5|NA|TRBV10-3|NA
CAISGYMGTQYF
TGTGCCATCAGTGGATATATGGGGACCCAGTACTTC
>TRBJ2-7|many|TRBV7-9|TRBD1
CASSKQGTGTYEQYF
TGTGCCAGCAGCAAACAGGGGACCGGAACCTACGAGCAGTACTTC
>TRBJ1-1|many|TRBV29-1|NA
CSVEEYGPEAFF
TGCAGCGTTGAAGAGTACGGACCTGAAGCTTTCTTT
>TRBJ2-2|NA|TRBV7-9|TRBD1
CASSPREQGTGELFF
TGTGCCAGCAGCCCCCGGGAACAGGGGACCGGGGAGCTGTTTTTT
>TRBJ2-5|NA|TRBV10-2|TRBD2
CASTEEAASGAEGTQYF
TGCGCCAGCACCGAGGAGGCGGCTAGCGGGGCCGAAGGCACCCAGTACTTC
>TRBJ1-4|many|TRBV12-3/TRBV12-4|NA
CASSPNTGGEKLFF
TGTGCCAGCAGTCCGAATACTGGCGGTGAAAAACTGTTTTTT
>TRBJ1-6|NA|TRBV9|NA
CASSVWTINSPLHF
TGTGCCAGCAGCGTCTGGACTATTAATTCACCCCTCCACTTT
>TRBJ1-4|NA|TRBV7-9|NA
CASSLRLAGGNNEKLFF
TGTGCCAGCAGCTTGAGGTTAGCGGGAGGCAACAATGAAAAACTGTTTTTT
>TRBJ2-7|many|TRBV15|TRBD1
CATSIGQVSSYEQYF
TGTGCCACCAGCATAGGACAGGTGAGCTCCTACGAGCAGTACTTC
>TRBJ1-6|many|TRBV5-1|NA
CASSLVGSESPLHF
TGCGCCAGCAGCTTGGTTGGGTCGGAGTCACCCCTCCACTTT
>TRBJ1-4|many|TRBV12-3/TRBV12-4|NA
CASSHRWDEKLFF
TGTGCCAGCAGTCACCGCTGGGATGAAAAACTGTTTTTT
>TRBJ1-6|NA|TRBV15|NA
CATSRDRQAGRNSPLHF
TGTGCCACCAGCAGAGATCGTCAAGCAGGGCGTAATTCACCCCTCCACTTT
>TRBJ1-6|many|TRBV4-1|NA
CASTRRVIENSPLHF
TGCGCCAGCACCCGTCGCGTTATCGAAAATTCACCCCTCCACTTT
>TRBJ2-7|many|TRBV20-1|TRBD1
CSALPGTASPRYF
TGCAGTGCGCTCCCCGGGACAGCCAGCCCCCGGTACTTC
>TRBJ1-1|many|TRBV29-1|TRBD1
CSSSGGPEAFF
TGCAGCTCATCAGGGGGCCCTGAAGCTTTCTTT
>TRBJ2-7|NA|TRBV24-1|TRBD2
CATSETGLAGGSYEQYF
TGTGCCACCAGTGAGACAGGACTAGCGGGAGGCTCCTACGAGCAGTACTTC
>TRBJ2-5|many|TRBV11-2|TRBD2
CASSLDRGLGKETQYF
TGTGCCAGCAGCTTAGATAGAGGACTAGGAAAAGAGACCCAGTACTTC
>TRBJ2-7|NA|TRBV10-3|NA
CAITDRTVGNDYEQYF
TGTGCCATCACCGATCGGACAGTGGGAAATGACTACGAGCAGTACTTC
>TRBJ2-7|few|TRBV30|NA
CAWRTTGGTYEQYF
TGTGCCTGGAGGACGACGGGCGGTACCTACGAGCAGTACTTC
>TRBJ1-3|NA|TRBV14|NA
CASSQGVLGGNTIYF
TGTGCCAGCAGCCAAGGTGTCCTGGGGGGAAACACCATATATTTT
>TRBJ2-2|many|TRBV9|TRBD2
CASSVAGTSGFTGELFF
TGTGCCAGCAGCGTGGCCGGGACTAGCGGGTTCACCGGGGAGCTGTTTTTT
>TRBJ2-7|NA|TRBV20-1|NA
CSARPRTEVCF
TGCAGTGCTAGACCCAGGACAGAGGTGTGCTTC
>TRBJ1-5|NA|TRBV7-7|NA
CASSETSGISNQPQHF
TGTGCCAGCAGCGAGACTAGCGGGATTAGCAATCAGCCCCAGCATTTT
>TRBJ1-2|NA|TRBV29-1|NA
CSATKGRANYGYTF
TGCAGCGCGACTAAGGGACGGGCGAACTATGGCTACACCTTC
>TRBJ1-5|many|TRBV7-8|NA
CASSLTGPGNQPQHF
TGTGCCAGCAGCTTAACGGGACCGGGCAATCAGCCCCAGCATTTT
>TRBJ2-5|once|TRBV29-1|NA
CSLVVGVQETQYF
TGCAGTCTCGTAGTGGGGGTTCAAGAGACCCAGTACTTC
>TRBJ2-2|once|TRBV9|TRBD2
CASSASTSGLKAGELFF
TGTGCCAGCAGTGCATCGACTAGCGGGTTGAAGGCCGGGGAGCTGTTTTTT
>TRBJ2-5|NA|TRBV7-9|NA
CASSAPLGTQYF
TGTGCCAGCAGCGCCCCGTTGGGGACCCAGTACTTC
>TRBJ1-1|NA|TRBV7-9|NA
CASSDRKNTEAFF
TGTGCCAGCAGCGATCGGAAGAACACTGAAGCTTTCTTT
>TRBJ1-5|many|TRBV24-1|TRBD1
CATSGAGTEGNQPQHF
TGTGCCACCAGTGGGGCCGGGACAGAAGGCAATCAGCCCCAGCATTTT
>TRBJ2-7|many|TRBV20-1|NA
CSARDGEKFAYEQYF
TGCAGTGCTAGAGATGGGGAGAAATTCGCCTACGAGCAGTACTTC
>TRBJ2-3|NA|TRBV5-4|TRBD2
CASSLYDLASGRPDTQYF
TGTGCCAGCAGCTTGTATGACTTAGCTAGCGGGAGGCCAGATACGCAGTATTTT
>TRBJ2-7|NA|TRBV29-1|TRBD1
CSVAGTGNYEQYF
TGCAGCGTAGCCGGGACAGGGAACTACGAGCAGTACTTC
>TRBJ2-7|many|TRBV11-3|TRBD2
CASSSLAGGGTYEQYF
TGTGCCAGCAGCTCCCTAGCGGGAGGAGGGACCTACGAGCAGTACTTC
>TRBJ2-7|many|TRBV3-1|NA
CASSQRGTGTYEQYF
TGTGCCAGCAGCCAAAGAGGTACGGGTACCTACGAGCAGTACTTC
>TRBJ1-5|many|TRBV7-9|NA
CASSFTNQPQHF
TGTGCCAGCAGTTTTACCAATCAGCCCCAGCATTTT
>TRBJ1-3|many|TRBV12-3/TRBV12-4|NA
CASSARVGQSSGNTIYF
TGTGCCAGCAGCGCCCGCGTCGGACAGAGCTCTGGAAACACCATATATTTT
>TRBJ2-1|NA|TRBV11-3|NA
CASSGRRNEQFF
TGTGCCAGCAGCGGGAGGAGGAATGAGCAGTTCTTC
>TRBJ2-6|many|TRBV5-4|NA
CASKVFEANVLTF
TGTGCCAGCAAGGTATTTGAGGCCAACGTCCTGACTTTC
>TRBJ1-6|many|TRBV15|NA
CATSRVGTGDLHF
TGTGCCACCAGCAGAGTAGGGACTGGGGACCTCCACTTT
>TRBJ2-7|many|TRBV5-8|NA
CASSLWPRGKLYEQYF
TGTGCCAGCAGCCTTTGGCCCAGAGGGAAGCTCTACGAGCAGTACTTC
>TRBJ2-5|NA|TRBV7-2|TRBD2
CASSLPTSGRARQETQYF
TGCGCCAGCAGCTTGCCGACTAGCGGGAGGGCCCGCCAAGAGACCCAGTACTTC
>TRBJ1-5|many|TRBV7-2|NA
CASSLGQTSNQPQHF
TGTGCCAGCAGCTTAGGGCAGACTAGCAATCAGCCCCAGCATTTT
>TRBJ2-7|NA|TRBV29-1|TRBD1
CSVVLDRVGDEQYF
TGCAGCGTCGTCCTTGACAGGGTTGGTGATGAGCAGTACTTC
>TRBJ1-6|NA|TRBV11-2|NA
CASRIAASGGFAYNSPLHF
TGTGCCAGCAGGATTGCGGCTAGCGGGGGATTTGCCTATAATTCACCCCTCCACTTT
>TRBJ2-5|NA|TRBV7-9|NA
CASSRLLGNGETQYF
TGTGCCAGCAGCCGTCTATTGGGGAACGGGGAGACCCAGTACTTC
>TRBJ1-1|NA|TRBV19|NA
CASSMGMNTEAFF
TGTGCCAGTAGTATGGGTATGAACACTGAAGCTTTCTTT
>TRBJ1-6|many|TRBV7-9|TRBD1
CASTKQGLGHNSPLHF
TGTGCCAGCACCAAACAGGGGTTGGGACATAATTCACCCCTCCACTTT
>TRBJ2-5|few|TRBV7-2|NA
CASSLVGANQPQYF
TGTGCCAGCAGCTTAGTAGGGGCCAATCAGCCCCAGTACTTC
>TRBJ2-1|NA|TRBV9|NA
CASSVVGMDAGHPQFF
TGTGCCAGCAGCGTAGTAGGAATGGATGCGGGACACCCTCAGTTCTTC
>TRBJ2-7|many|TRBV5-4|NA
CASSPETDPYEQYF
TGTGCCAGCAGTCCTGAAACAGATCCCTACGAGCAGTACTTC
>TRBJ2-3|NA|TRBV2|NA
CAIPRDNGVDTQYF
TGTGCCATTCCCCGGGATAATGGAGTAGATACGCAGTATTTT